Presented here are 21 T cell receptor beta chains from one specimen sequenced in a study of blood T cells in healthy people across ages. It was with a sample-barcoded 5' primer and a J-beta primer mix that a second PCR of about 7 to 12 cycles was run. Using its own MiXCR run on the 5' RACE reads, TCRdb lists one record per CDR3 protein. The data show approximately 1,100,000 distinct CDR3 sequences, 40% to 45% seen once. The sample comprised blood. Receptors originate from a woman aged 60-70 years in good health.

This clonotype was counted at least ten times. V and J are TRBV5-1 and TRBJ2-1, with TRBD2 matching 15 bases. CDR3 length: 17 residues. Losses at the gene ends were 3 bases for V and 1 base for J; bases not matched to a gene: 2. From germline, CDR1 is SGHRS and CDR2 YFSETQ. The CDR3 nucleotides read TGCGCCAGCAGCTCGGGACTAGCGGGAGGTTCCTACAATGAGCAGTTCTTC. Its protein product is CASSSGLAGGSYNEQFF.

The sample holds a few counts of this clonotype. The chain couples TRBV30 to TRBJ2-7; 12 bases align to TRBD1. The CDR3 spans 14 residues. J gave up 4 bases and V 7 bases, and 8 bases lay outside the gene matches. Germline CDR1 reads GTSNPN; CDR2 reads SVGIG (reference sequence). The CDR3 DNA follows: TGTGCCTCTGCCGGGACAGGGGGCATATACGAGCAGTACTTC. As protein: CASAGTGGIYEQYF.

With regard to this clonotype: One end of the junction fails to match germline, which may point to a read error. CDR3 amino acids: CRVEEQAYEQYF. The CDR3 coding sequence is TGCCGCGTTGAAGAGCAGGCCTACGAGCAGTACTTC. The V call is TRBV29-1, the J call TRBJ2-7; no definite D call. Germline lookup yields CDR1 SQVTM and CDR2 ANQGSEA. There are 12 residues in the CDR3.

This clonotype occurred a few times. The rearrangement joins TRBV6-5 to TRBJ2-7; D is possibly TRBD2 (5 bases). CDR3 length: 11 residues. Germline V gives CDR1 MNHEY, CDR2 SVGAGI. The CDR3 DNA reads TGTGTCTGCGGGCTACTCTACGAGCAGTACTTC. It translates to CVCGLLYEQYF.

The J gene is TRBJ2-4, the V gene TRBV6-1; 7 bases align to TRBD2. Per germline, CDR1 MNHNS and CDR2 SASEGT. With V trimmed by 5 bases and J by 1 base, 14 bases remained unmatched. The CDR3 contains 18 residues. The CDR3 loop is CASSPSTGGWIAKNIQYF. CDR3 sequence (DNA): TGTGCCAGCAGTCCCTCAACCGGGGGGTGGATCGCCAAAAACATTCAGTACTTC.

This chain uses TRBV20-1 with TRBJ2-7; D gene ambiguous. V gave up 7 bases and J gave up 2 bases, with 15 bases separating them. The CDR3 runs to 13 residues. The germline gives CDR1 DFQATT, CDR2 SNEGSKA (reference sequence). CDR3 DNA sequence: TGCAGTGTAATCGGAGAGGACCCCTACGAGCAGTACTTC. Protein product: CSVIGEDPYEQYF.

This clonotype was recorded a few times. The J gene is TRBJ2-1, the V gene TRBV29-1; D is possibly TRBD1 (6 bases). CDR3 size: 15 residues. Germline V gives CDR1 SQVTM, CDR2 ANQGSEA. Trimming took off 5 bases at V and 2 bases at J, with 16 bases between the two ends. CDR3 residues: CSVIPAGAAYNEQFF. In nucleotides, the CDR3 is TGCAGCGTTATTCCCGCAGGGGCGGCCTACAATGAGCAGTTCTTC.

The sample holds many counts of this clonotype. The chain is built from TRBV29-1 and TRBJ2-5; no clear D. Per the germline V gene, CDR1 is SQVTM and CDR2 is ANQGSEA. Trimming cost V 1 base and J 4 bases, with 13 bases left between them. The CDR3 loop spans 14 amino acids. CDR3 sequence: CSVEAAAVGETQYF. The CDR3 bases are TGCAGCGTTGAAGCTGCGGCGGTGGGAGAGACCCAGTACTTC.

This clonotype appeared a few times. The chain links TRBV11-2 to TRBJ2-5; D call uncertain. Germline V CDR1 and CDR2: SGHAT, FQNNGV. V lost 6 bases and J 3 bases, leaving 11 bases between the germline ends. This CDR3 is 13 amino acids long. The CDR3: CASSPQVKETQYF. The CDR3 nucleotides read TGTGCCAGCAGTCCCCAGGTTAAAGAGACCCAGTACTTC.

This clonotype was picked up a small number of times. The chain links TRBV28 to TRBJ1-6, with no clear D. Trimming removed 2 bases at V and 10 bases at J, with 9 bases between. The CDR3 covers 13 residues. CDR1 is MDHEN, CDR2 SYDVKM, per germline. In nucleotides, the CDR3 is TGTGCCAGCAGTTTACTAGGCCGGTCACCCCTCCACTTT. Its protein is CASSLLGRSPLHF.

The table lists this clonotype with a few counts. This chain uses TRBV12-3 or TRBV12-4 with TRBJ2-7; 12 nucleotides match TRBD1. The CDR3 is 15 amino acids. The V and J ends lost 7 bases and 7 bases, in that order; junction bases with no gene match: 11. This CDR3 is CASTPGQGAYNEQYF. The CDR3 region has the DNA TGTGCCAGCACCCCGGGACAGGGGGCTTACAATGAGCAGTACTTC.

There are a few counts of this clonotype. The J gene is TRBJ2-1, the V gene TRBV7-9, with 13 nucleotides matching TRBD2. The CDR3 consists of 23 residues. CDR1 and CDR2 from the germline V gene are SEHNR and FQNEAQ (reference sequence). Unmatched junction bases numbered 25, after V lost 4 bases and J lost 4 bases. CDR3 sequence: CASSSPQDRTSGSFPDQYNEQFF. The CDR3 bases are TGTGCCAGCAGCTCCCCCCAGGATAGGACTAGCGGGAGTTTCCCCGACCAGTACAATGAGCAGTTCTTC.

This clonotype appeared a few times. V gene TRBV4-1 combines with J gene TRBJ2-5, with 7 nucleotides matching TRBD1. V shed 4 bases and J 1 base; nucleotides not matched to a gene: 6. CDR3 length: 15 amino acids. Germline assignment: CDR1 MGHRA and CDR2 YSYEKL. This CDR3 reads CASSREGAAQETQYF. The CDR3 DNA follows: TGCGCCAGCAGCCGAGAGGGGGCGGCCCAAGAGACCCAGTACTTC.

Only a few counts were recorded for this clonotype. The chain couples TRBV2 to TRBJ2-2; TRBD2 agrees at 8 bases. The germline V gene has CDR1 SNHLY and CDR2 FYNNEI. The CDR3 loop spans 17 amino acids. V lost 0 bases to trimming and J lost 3 bases; unmatched junction nucleotides: 6. The CDR3 here is CASSEAWAGGYTGELFF. In DNA, the CDR3 is TGTGCCAGCAGTGAAGCCTGGGCGGGGGGTTACACCGGGGAGCTGTTTTTT.

The chain joins TRBV10-2 to TRBJ2-2; 9 bases fit TRBD2. CDR1 and CDR2 (germline): WSHSY, SAAADI. V lost 6 bases, J lost 4 bases, and 6 bases stayed unmatched. This CDR3 has 15 residues. The CDR3 nucleotides are TGCGCCAGCAGGACTAGCGGAGGGGGCACCGGGGAGCTGTTTTTT. It translates to CASRTSGGGTGELFF.

This clonotype was seen only a few times. One end of the junction fails to match germline, which may point to a read error. The J gene is TRBJ2-5, the V gene TRBV4-2; TRBD2 matches at 9 bases. Germline CDR1 reads LGHNA; CDR2 reads YNFKEQ. This CDR3 region has 16 residues. The CDR3 reads CASTQGIAGEGETQYF. The CDR3 nucleotides read TGTGCCAGCACCCAAGGGATAGCGGGAGAGGGTGAGACCCAGTACTTC.

This chain uses TRBV6-2 or TRBV6-3 with TRBJ1-4, with D unclear. This CDR3 comprises 12 residues. V lost 2 bases and J 8 bases, leaving 6 bases between the germline ends. Germline CDR1 reads MNHEY; CDR2 reads SVGEGT. CDR3 DNA: TGTGCCAGCAGTTACCCAGCCGAAAAACTGTTTTTT. Its translation: CASSYPAEKLFF.

CDR3 sequence: CASSQGSGELFF. CDR3 sequence (DNA): TGTGCCAGCAGCCAAGGATCCGGGGAGCTGTTTTTT. The J gene is TRBJ2-2, the V gene TRBV3-1, with D uncertain. Between the trimmed V and J ends, which lost 1 base and 6 bases, there was a span of 3 bases. The CDR3 loop spans 12 amino acids. Germline assignment: CDR1 LGHDT and CDR2 YNNKEL (reference sequence).

This clonotype was counted only a few times. This sequence joins TRBV9 and TRBJ2-7; TRBD1 aligns across 10 bases. Germline values: CDR1 SGDLS, CDR2 YYNGEE. The trim removed 4 bases at V and 3 bases at J, leaving 16 bases unmatched. This CDR3 contains 18 residues. CDR3 sequence (DNA): TGTGCCAGCAGCAGTTTTGGGCGGACGGGACAGGGGTTCTACGAGCAGTACTTC. Translated, it gives CASSSFGRTGQGFYEQYF.

V and J are TRBV12-3 or TRBV12-4 and TRBJ2-1; D is unclear. This CDR3 has 14 residues. Trimming stripped 9 bases from V and 8 bases from J, with 20 bases between. The CDR3 sequence is CARPGPVGFHEQFF. CDR3 bases: TGTGCCAGGCCAGGCCCCGTGGGCTTTCATGAGCAGTTCTTC.

This clonotype has only a few counts. V usage is TRBV6-6 and J usage is TRBJ2-3, with 7 nucleotides matching TRBD1. The V gene's germline CDR1 is MNHNY and CDR2 SVGAGI (reference sequence). The CDR3 totals 16 residues. The J segment lost 0 bases and the V segment lost 0 bases, leaving 3 bases of the junction unmatched. CDR3 residues: CASSYSDRFSTDTQYF. CDR3 DNA: TGTGCCAGCAGTTACTCGGACAGGTTTAGCACAGATACGCAGTATTTT.